The present T cell receptor (beta chain) was sequenced within a study of a mutant IDH1 vaccine in newly diagnosed glioma. On the study more broadly: Averaging around 40 years of age, treated patients were about 60% male and around 40% female.

About this clone itself: Its cognate antigen is unknown.

The CDR3 has 21 amino acids. The germline V and J ends were trimmed by 2 bases and 0 bases, with 23 bases remaining between them. The V gene's germline CDR1 is KGHSH and CDR2 LQKENI. Documented time point: week 35, safety follow-up. Every vaccination contained 300 ug of the mutant IDH1 20-mer peptide and was paired with topical imiquimod. Generated by immunoSEQ multiplex PCR, the TCRdb table keeps only in-frame clones and is missing some. The sample has roughly 38,000 clones; around 87% are singletons. The source was PBMCs, collected from a glioma patient whose treatment included an IDH1 peptide vaccine. The sequence derives from a man aged 40-49 years with glioma. The rearrangement uses TRBV18 and TRBJ2-6, with D possibly TRBD1 on 6 matching bases. CDR3 amino acids: CASSPEAQGLGVGSGANVLTF. DNA for the CDR3: TGTGCCAGCTCACCAGAGGCGCAGGGGCTTGGGGTAGGCTCTGGGGCCAACGTCCTGACTTTC.